Listed here is a single TCR beta chain. Its target is unknown. Whenever a sample was processed, at least 7 million PBMCs were isolated. This CDR3 region has 17 residues. The V and J ends lost 4 bases and 7 bases respectively, with 22 bases between them. It was with a sample-barcoded 5' primer and a J-beta primer mix that a second PCR of roughly 7 to 12 cycles was run. Every cDNA molecule bore a tag from a template-switch adaptor containing 12 random nucleotides. TCRdb itself ran the 5' RACE reads through MiXCR, one entry per CDR3 protein. The data hold hundreds of thousands of distinct CDR3 sequences, with more than 45% observed a single time. This record comes from a study of blood T cells in healthy people across ages. Study results and limitations: Naive and antigen-experienced cells could not be conclusively compared, given unsorted PBMCs. Estimates based on one million T cells were treated as lower bounds.

The TCR sequence derives from a woman of 80 years or more in good health. Sequenced: blood. V and J are TRBV12-3 or TRBV12-4 and TRBJ1-4; perhaps TRBD1 as D (6 bases). The CDR3 loop is CASSSVSMGARSEKLFF. DNA of the CDR3: TGTGCCAGCAGTTCAGTGTCTATGGGGGCGCGGAGTGAAAAACTGTTTTTT.